This entry lists 25 T cell receptor beta chains sequenced from one sample in a study of blood T cell repertoires in COVID-19. Clones were sequenced by immunoSEQ multiplex PCR, and TCRdb holds only the in-frame ones, with some missing. The sample has 650,000 to 800,000 clones, about 90% seen once. Sequenced sample: peripheral blood. These receptors were obtained from a woman aged 18 to 35 with acute or convalescent COVID-19.

This chain links TRBV30 with TRBJ2-1; 9 nucleotides match TRBD2. The CDR3 covers 13 residues. The germline gives CDR1 GTSNPN, CDR2 SVGIG (reference sequence). Germline trimming cut 5 bases from V and 6 bases from J; bases unmatched to any gene: 5. CDR3 sequence (DNA): TGTGCCTGGGACCAGACTAGCGGCAATGAGCAGTTCTTC. Protein: CAWDQTSGNEQFF.

This clone was seen a few times. The genes are TRBV23-1 and TRBJ1-1; D is uncertain. TRBV23-1 is known as an ORF, though its function is uncertain. V lost 2 bases and J lost 3, with 10 bases in between. The CDR3 runs to 14 residues. The CDR3 bases are TGCGCCAGCAGTCAAGTCCCGGAGGACACTGAAGCTTTCTTT. Its translation: CASSQVPEDTEAFF.

This chain links TRBV2 with TRBJ1-4; 9 positions match TRBD1. The V gene end was trimmed by 2 bases and the J gene end by 8 bases; junction bases not matched to a gene: 18. This CDR3 comprises 19 residues. CDR1 and CDR2 from the germline V gene are SNHLY and FYNNEI. CDR3 in amino acids: CASSERSGQGWVVREKLFF. DNA for the CDR3: TGTGCCAGCAGTGAACGGTCGGGACAGGGTTGGGTGGTACGGGAAAAACTGTTTTTT.

The chain combines TRBV19 with TRBJ1-3, with TRBD1 as a possible D gene (5 bases). Germline loops: CDR1 LNHDA, CDR2 SQIVND (reference sequence). CDR3 length: 19 amino acids. Trimming shortened V by 5 bases and J by 0 bases, and 23 bases separated the two germline ends. The CDR3 protein is CASSLNYDPAGLSGNTIYF. The CDR3 region has the DNA TGTGCCAGTAGTCTCAACTACGATCCGGCAGGGCTCTCTGGAAACACCATATATTTT.

The chain uses TRBV6-4 and TRBJ2-2; 7 bases align to TRBD1. The CDR3 has 17 residues. CDR1 and CDR2 from the germline V gene are MRHNA and SNTAGT. Trimming removed 0 bases from V and 6 bases from J; junction bases left unmatched: 10. CDR3 DNA: TGTGCCAGCAGTGACTCTCCAGGGGGACCCGGCGCCGGGGAGCTGTTTTTT. Its protein product is CASSDSPGGPGAGELFF.

Comment on this clone: The identical CDR3 is also encoded by other nucleotide sequences in the sample. This chain uses TRBV3-1 (or the pseudogene TRBV3-2) with TRBJ1-1; TRBD1 aligns across 7 bases. The CDR3 sequence is 15 residues long. The junction had 2 bases not matched to a gene; V was cut back by 1 base and J by 0 bases. Germline V lookup: CDR1 LGHDT, CDR2 YNNKEL (reference sequence). The CDR3 protein is CASSQGTGMNTEAFF. CDR3 DNA sequence: TGTGCCAGCAGCCAAGGGACAGGAATGAACACTGAAGCTTTCTTT.

The rearrangement uses TRBV6-1 and TRBJ1-2; D remains unclear. The CDR3 sequence is 15 residues long. Germline V gene sequence: CDR1 MNHNS, CDR2 SASEGT. Trimming stripped 0 bases from V and 4 bases from J, with 12 bases between. CDR3 nucleotides: TGTGCCAGCAGTGAAGCCGGCCCGACTGGCTATGGCTACACCTTC. Translation: CASSEAGPTGYGYTF.

V usage is TRBV2 and J usage is TRBJ2-2; D is possibly TRBD1 (6 bases). V shed 6 bases and J shed 0 bases, with 11 bases lying between them. Germline values: CDR1 SNHLY, CDR2 FYNNEI. The CDR3 consists of 15 residues. The CDR3 sequence: CASRTGTTNTGELFF. Written as DNA, the CDR3 is TGTGCCAGCAGAACCGGGACAACGAACACCGGGGAGCTGTTTTTT.

The genes are TRBV6-5 and TRBJ2-5, with 10 positions matching TRBD1. The CDR3 sequence is 14 residues long. Germline V gene sequence: CDR1 MNHEY, CDR2 SVGAGI. J gave up 5 bases and V 8 bases, and 8 bases lay outside the gene matches. CDR3 coding DNA: TGTGCCAGCGCCTCCGGGACAGGGGAGGAGACCCAGTACTTC. It encodes CASASGTGEETQYF.

The rearrangement links TRBV10-3 to TRBJ1-2, with 8 bases lining up with TRBD1. Germline loops: CDR1 ENHRY, CDR2 SYGVKD. The CDR3 loop spans 15 amino acids. The ends lost 0 bases at V and 7 bases at J; junction bases unmatched: 7. CDR3 DNA sequence: TGTGCCATCAGTGAGTCAACCCAGGGGGCGCCTGGCTACACCTTC. This sequence encodes CAISESTQGAPGYTF.

CDR3 amino acids: CASSLFVAGNYGYTF. Written as DNA, the CDR3 is TGTGCCAGCAGCTTATTTGTGGCGGGTAACTATGGCTACACCTTC. The J gene is TRBJ1-2, the V gene TRBV13, with no clear D. V was shortened by 2 bases and J by 1 base, with 11 bases between the two germline ends. Germline values: CDR1 PRHDT, CDR2 FYEKMQ (reference sequence). The CDR3 runs 15 residues.

The chain has TRBV7-9 and TRBJ1-2; 12 bases fit TRBD1. Germline V gene data show CDR1 as SEHNR and CDR2 as FQNEAQ (reference sequence). V was clipped by 6 bases and J by 6 bases; unmatched bases: 11. The CDR3 loop spans 16 amino acids. CDR3: CASSYPPGQGAHGYTF. CDR3 bases: TGTGCCAGCAGTTATCCTCCGGGACAGGGGGCGCATGGCTACACCTTC. Together with reference TRBV7-9 and TRBJ1-2, the CDR3 gives the full variable domain: DTGVSQNPRHKITKRGQNVTFRCDPISEHNRLYWYRQTLGQGPEFLTYFQNEAQLEKSRLLSDRFSAERPKGSFSTLEIQRTEQGDSAMYLCASSYPPGQGAHGYTFGSGTRLTVV.

A remark on this clone: In the same sample, other DNA sequences code for this CDR3. This chain links TRBV5-1 with TRBJ1-1; TRBD1 matches at 11 bases. The germline CDR1 and CDR2 sequences are SGHRS and YFSETQ. Trimming cost V 5 bases and J 5 bases; bases outside gene matches: 5. CDR3 length: 14 residues. The CDR3: CASSPGQGGTEAFF. CDR3 DNA: TGCGCCAGCAGTCCGGGACAGGGGGGAACTGAAGCTTTCTTT.

The chain combines TRBV6-5 with TRBJ2-2; weak D call: TRBD1 (5 bases). The CDR3 totals 15 residues. Germline V gene data show CDR1 as MNHEY and CDR2 as SVGAGI. Trimming left V 7 bases short and J 7 bases short, with 19 bases between. The CDR3 DNA follows: TGTGCCAGCACCCCGATCTGGGGCAATAGCGGGGAGCTGTTTTTT. Amino acids: CASTPIWGNSGELFF.

The chain carries TRBV13 and TRBJ1-1; TRBD1 agrees at 12 bases. Germline V gene lookup returns CDR1 PRHDT and CDR2 FYEKMQ (reference sequence). The CDR3 spans 16 residues. J gave up 3 bases and V 5 bases, and 7 bases lay outside the gene matches. The CDR3 loop reads CASSLGTGGLDTEAFF. DNA of the CDR3: TGTGCCAGCAGCCTGGGGACAGGGGGCTTAGACACTGAAGCTTTCTTT. Variable domain in full (rest from reference TRBV13 and TRBJ1-1): AAGVIQSPRHLIKEKRETATLKCYPIPRHDTVYWYQQGPGQDPQFLISFYEKMQSDKGSIPDRFSAQQFSDYHSELNMSSLELGDSALYFCASSLGTGGLDTEAFFGQGTRLTVV.

The chain joins TRBV24-1 to TRBJ2-1; 7 bases match TRBD2. Germline V gene data show CDR1 as KGHDR and CDR2 as SFDVKD. Trimming at V came to 9 bases and at J to 2 bases, leaving 12 bases not matched to a gene. There are 16 residues in the CDR3. The CDR3 sequence: CATASGRLATYNEQFF. CDR3 coding DNA: TGTGCCACCGCATCAGGTAGACTAGCTACCTACAATGAGCAGTTCTTC.

The chain employs TRBV7-2 and TRBJ1-5; the match to TRBD1 covers 7 bases. The CDR3 extends over 15 amino acids. Germline assignment: CDR1 SGHTA and CDR2 FQGNSA. J gave up 4 bases and V 2 bases, and 5 bases lay outside the gene matches. CDR3 coding DNA: TGTGCCAGCAGCTTAAGACAGGGTGGAAATCAGCCCCAGCATTTT. Translation gives CASSLRQGGNQPQHF. The entire variable domain, with the rest obtained from reference TRBV7-2 and TRBJ1-5, is as follows: GAGVSQSPSNKVTEKGKDVELRCDPISGHTALYWYRQSLGQGLEFLIYFQGNSAPDKSGLPSDRFSAERTGGSVSTLTIQRTQQEDSAVYLCASSLRQGGNQPQHFGDGTRLSIL.

The gene calls are TRBV7-3 and TRBJ1-2; a possible D gene is TRBD1 (5 bases). This CDR3 contains 13 residues. Germline V gives CDR1 SGHTA, CDR2 FQGTGA. V was cut by 3 bases and J by 6 bases, with 11 bases left in between. The CDR3 loop reads CASSFLGGDGYTF. The CDR3 DNA reads TGTGCCAGCAGCTTTTTAGGAGGGGATGGCTACACCTTC.

This rearrangement joins TRBV10-3 to TRBJ2-7; 10 bases agree with TRBD1. V dropped 7 bases and J dropped 3; count of bases not matched to a gene: 6. The CDR3 runs to 14 residues. Germline V gene data show CDR1 as ENHRY and CDR2 as SYGVKD. DNA for the CDR3: TGTGCCATCACCCCGGGACAGGGGTTCTACGAGCAGTACTTC. Encoded protein: CAITPGQGFYEQYF.

The rearrangement joins TRBV6-6 to TRBJ2-3, with a weak D call TRBD1 (5 bases). The CDR3 consists of 13 residues. V lost 5 bases to trimming and J lost 4 bases, with 10 bases between them. The germline V gene has CDR1 MNHNY and CDR2 SVGAGI (reference sequence). The CDR3 sequence is CASSPLGPDTQYF. The CDR3 coding sequence is TGTGCCAGCAGTCCCCTGGGGCCAGATACGCAGTATTTT.

V gene TRBV2 combines with J gene TRBJ1-1; no clear D gene. V was shortened by 6 bases and J by 0 bases, with 11 bases between the two germline ends. This CDR3 is 14 amino acids long. The germline CDR1 and CDR2 sequences are SNHLY and FYNNEI. The CDR3 sequence: CASSDGSMNTEAFF. The CDR3 bases are TGTGCCAGCAGCGATGGTAGTATGAACACTGAAGCTTTCTTT. Complete variable domain (other parts from reference TRBV2 and TRBJ1-1): EPEVTQTPSHQVTQMGQEVILRCVPISNHLYFYWYRQILGQKVEFLVSFYNNEISEKSEIFDDQFSVERPDGSNFTLKIRSTKLEDSAMYFCASSDGSMNTEAFFGQGTRLTVV.

The V call is TRBV19, the J call TRBJ1-4; 12 bases align to TRBD1. The CDR3 is 17 residues long. V lost 4 bases to trimming and J lost 5 bases; unmatched junction nucleotides: 8. CDR1 and CDR2 (germline): LNHDA, SQIVND (reference sequence). CDR3 DNA sequence: TGTGCCAGTAGTACAAGGGACAGGGGGCGCCTAAATGAAAAACTGTTTTTT. This sequence encodes CASSTRDRGRLNEKLFF.

This sequence joins TRBV19 and TRBJ1-6, with D maybe TRBD1 (6 bases). The V and J ends lost 6 bases and 4 bases respectively, with 16 bases between them. This CDR3 is 16 amino acids long. Germline CDR1 and CDR2: LNHDA and SQIVND (reference sequence). DNA of the CDR3: TGTGCCAGTAGCCCCGGACAGACCGATTATAATTCACCCCTCCACTTT. Translation: CASSPGQTDYNSPLHF.

The chain joins TRBV6-4 to TRBJ2-3; the D gene is possibly TRBD2 (5 bases). The length of the CDR3 is 13 residues. The germline CDR1 and CDR2 sequences are MRHNA and SNTAGT. Trimming left V 0 bases short and J 6 bases short, with 7 bases between. The CDR3 nucleotides read TGTGCCAGCAGTGACTCGAGGGCCGATACGCAGTATTTT. Translation gives CASSDSRADTQYF.

The chain couples TRBV11-2 to TRBJ2-3, with 8 positions matching TRBD2. V gave up 3 bases and J gave up 0 bases; unmatched junction bases: 5. The CDR3 sequence is 16 residues long. CDR1 SGHAT and CDR2 FQNNGV come from the germline V gene. In DNA, the CDR3 is TGTGCCAGCAGCTTTAGTCGGGGGGGGAGCACAGATACGCAGTATTTT. Its protein is CASSFSRGGSTDTQYF. The whole variable domain, remainder taken from reference TRBV11-2 and TRBJ2-3, is EAGVAQSPRYKIIEKRQSVAFWCNPISGHATLYWYQQILGQGPKLLIQFQNNGVVDDSQLPKDRFSAERLKGVDSTLKIQPAKLEDSAVYLCASSFSRGGSTDTQYFGPGTRLTVL.